This T cell receptor (beta chain) is from a study of OX40 agonist ivuxolimab in advanced cancers. In the study overall: Checkpoint inhibitors had been given previously to 40% of patients. General study points: Average numbers of expanded clones were greater in CD8+ T cells than in CD4+.

CDR3 length equals 16 residues. Trimming took off 1 base at V and 0 bases at J, with 9 bases between the two ends. The germline CDR1 and CDR2 sequences are SGHTA and FQGNSA. This clone was recorded once. Its antigen remains unknown. Sequenced by immunoSEQ multiplex PCR; TCRdb stores in-frame clones only, minus some. The sample consists of around 97,000 clones, approximately 80% of them appearing once. Material: CD4+ or CD8+ T cells sorted from blood, obtained in a trial of the OX40 agonist ivuxolimab. This chain connects TRBV7-2 to TRBJ2-2; D remains ambiguous. This clonotype originated in an adult with an advanced solid tumor such as melanoma, head and neck, liver or kidney cancer. DNA of the CDR3: TGTGCCAGCAGCTTAGGCAGGCCCGCGAACACCGGGGAGCTGTTTTTT. The encoded protein is CASSLGRPANTGELFF.